This note documents a single TCR beta chain sequence. Antigen unknown. The DNA ends 3 residues before the CDR3 does, and the rest of the CDR3 is filled in from the germline J gene. V lost 0 bases and J lost 4; bases outside the gene matches: 4. The CDR3 runs 16 residues. Germline V gene data show CDR1 as KGHDR and CDR2 as SFDVKD. The data belong to a study of T cells in women clearing cervical HPV infection. Study context: Cases: HPV16-related CIN3 or worse on histology, 2 invasive cancers.

Study outcomes and limitations: Timing of associations relative to infection is unclear; T-cell subsets were not isolated.

The repertoire was sequenced with immunoSEQ multiplex PCR; TCRdb's copy has only in-frame clones and lacks some. Recorded here are roughly 30,000 clones; the top ten clones represent 20% to 25%. The receptor was isolated from a woman aged 18-69 years with a cervical HPV16 infection that either progressed to CIN3+ or cleared (not recorded which). Sequenced input: blood buffy coat. The rearrangement links TRBV24-1 to TRBJ2-7; TRBD1 matches at 11 bases. CDR3 in amino acids: CATSDLQRDRGYEQYF. Partial CDR3 DNA: TGTGCCACCAGTGATTTGCAGAGGGACAGGGGGTACGAG.